This section outlines one TCR beta chain sequence together with its context. No antigen is known for it. The data were obtained in a study of shared clonotypes between healthy human individuals. The germline V gene encodes CDR1 WSHSY and CDR2 SAAADI. V shed 3 bases and J shed 6 bases, with 12 bases lying between them. The CDR3 extends over 14 amino acids. Naive CD8 cells lacked CD45RO and underwent positive selection for CCR7, leaving out terminally differentiated effector memory CD45RA+ cells. Study findings and constraints: Incompleteness in sorted-subset sequencing, despite large depth, was shown by rarefaction. Memory subsets generally showed lower estimated richness than naive subsets. Represented diversity, genetic and exposure-history alike, was limited by few donors.

In the authors' methods: Junction-only sequences without quality scores were provided by ImmunoSEQ, so filtering was different. TCRdb keeps only in-frame clones here, not all; method: immunoSEQ multiplex PCR. V, J and clone size derive from that table, while D and trimming were established from the DNA sequence. The table lists around 600,000 clones, 85% to 95% of them singletons. Sequencing was done on a sample of naive CD8+ T cells sorted from blood. V and J are TRBV10-2 and TRBJ1-5, with D tentatively TRBD1 (5 bases). This TCR was recovered from a woman younger than 45 in good health. The CDR3 loop reads CASSDSGFGQPQHF. The CDR3 bases are TGCGCCAGCAGTGATTCAGGGTTCGGTCAGCCCCAGCATTTT.